Sequencing of this T cell receptor (beta chain) was carried out in a study of blood T cell repertoires in COVID-19. Sequenced by immunoSEQ multiplex PCR; TCRdb stores in-frame clones only, minus some. The table records approximately 31,000 clones, around 90% of them present only once. The CDR3 loop spans 10 amino acids. Trimming took off 11 bases at V and 8 bases at J, with 12 bases between the two ends. Per germline, CDR1 LNHDA and CDR2 SQIVND (reference sequence). The chain is built from TRBV19 and TRBJ1-1, with D unclear. Source material: peripheral blood. The receptor comes from a man aged 55 to 69 with active COVID-19. The CDR3 reads CAVGSAEAFF. In DNA, the CDR3 is TGTGCCGTCGGGTCGGCGGAAGCTTTCTTT.